Listed here are 29 T cell receptor beta chains from one sample, sequenced in a study of blood T cell repertoires in COVID-19. TCRdb keeps only in-frame clones here, not all; method: immunoSEQ multiplex PCR. The sample has about 260,000 clones, 75% to 90% seen once; the top ten hold more than 1.3%. The sample taken for sequencing was peripheral blood. Receptor source: a woman between 40 and 50 years old who had recovered from COVID-19.

The chain uses TRBV19 and TRBJ2-1, with TRBD1 identical over 7 bases. Trimming removed 3 bases from V and 0 bases from J; junction bases left unmatched: 11. Germline V gene data show CDR1 as LNHDA and CDR2 as SQIVND (reference sequence). The CDR3 has 18 residues. CDR3 in DNA: TGTGCCAGTAGTATCACAGGGGTCCCCACCAGCTCCTACAATGAGCAGTTCTTC. Encoded protein: CASSITGVPTSSYNEQFF.

The rearrangement joins TRBV12-3 or TRBV12-4 to TRBJ1-2; possible D gene TRBD1, 5 bases. CDR3 length equals 11 residues. Trimming cost V 3 bases and J 8 bases, with 7 bases left between them. The CDR3 nucleotides read TGTGCCAGCAGTTTGCGACAGGGCTACACCTTC. This encodes CASSLRQGYTF.

This chain connects TRBV18 to TRBJ2-1; TRBD2 matches at 12 bases. The germline V gene has CDR1 KGHSH and CDR2 LQKENI. The CDR3 is 15 amino acids. Trimming took 3 bases from V and 4 from J; bases not matched to a gene: 1. CDR3 residues: CASSPTSGGYNEQFF. The CDR3 nucleotides are TGTGCCAGCTCACCGACTAGCGGGGGATACAATGAGCAGTTCTTC.

This clone was seen just once. The chain carries TRBV7-9 and TRBJ1-3; 9 bases are a match to TRBD1. The CDR3 contains 14 residues. After removal of 6 bases from V and 7 bases from J, the junction contained 7 bases not matched to a gene. Germline CDR1 is SEHNR and CDR2 is FQNEAQ (reference sequence). As DNA, the CDR3 is TGTGCCAGCAGTGTGGGACAGGGATTTAACACCATATATTTT. Amino acids: CASSVGQGFNTIYF.

This clone was counted only a few times. The chain's CDR3 is CASKTGGSYNEQFF. The CDR3, as DNA: TGTGCCAGCAAGACCGGGGGGTCCTACAATGAGCAGTTCTTC. The V call is TRBV6-5, the J call TRBJ2-1, with 7 bases lining up with TRBD2. The V gene end was trimmed by 7 bases and the J gene end by 1 base; junction bases not matched to a gene: 4. The CDR3 is made up of 14 amino acids. The V gene's germline CDR1 is MNHEY and CDR2 SVGAGI.

The chain combines TRBV6-2 or TRBV6-3 with TRBJ2-2; D gene ambiguous. The V and J ends lost 5 bases and 4 bases respectively, with 11 bases between them. Germline-derived CDR1 and CDR2 are MNHEY and SVGEGT. This CDR3 comprises 14 residues. As DNA, the CDR3 is TGTGCCAGCAGTCCCGTAGCCCGCACCGGGGAGCTGTTTTTT. Translating gives CASSPVARTGELFF.

The chain uses TRBV11-2 and TRBJ1-1, with a tentative D call TRBD1 (5 bases). CDR1 and CDR2 (germline): SGHAT, FQNNGV. The CDR3 length is 14 residues. The germline V and J ends were trimmed by 5 bases and 5 bases, with 15 bases remaining between them. CDR3 sequence (DNA): TGTGCCAGCAGCCGGGACTCACCGAGGACTGAAGCTTTCTTT. It translates to CASSRDSPRTEAFF.

The CDR3 sequence: CASSLGEGSTNEKLFF. The DNA of the CDR3 is TGTGCCAGCAGCCTCGGGGAGGGTTCAACTAATGAAAAACTGTTTTTT. This chain joins TRBV9 and TRBJ1-4; no clear D. The germline gives CDR1 SGDLS, CDR2 YYNGEE. Trimming pared 4 bases from V and 0 bases from J, leaving 13 bases between. The CDR3 sequence is 16 residues long.

CDR3 residues: CASSGSLAGEQYF. In nucleotides, the CDR3 is TGTGCCAGCAGCGGCAGTCTAGCGGGGGAGCAGTACTTC. This chain joins TRBV11-3 and TRBJ2-7, with 9 positions matching TRBD2. The ends lost 5 bases at V and 7 bases at J; junction bases unmatched: 6. Per the germline V gene, CDR1 is SGHNT and CDR2 is YENEEA. CDR3 length: 13 residues.

The chain is built from TRBV23-1 and TRBJ2-7; D may be TRBD1 (5 bases). Being an ORF, TRBV23-1 has a function that is uncertain. The CDR3 has 16 residues. V lost 0 bases to trimming and J lost 6 bases, with 18 bases between them. CDR3 amino acids: CASSQSNGAVGSEQYF. The CDR3 region has the DNA TGCGCCAGCAGTCAATCGAATGGGGCCGTGGGTAGCGAGCAGTACTTC.

This chain uses TRBV10-1 with TRBJ1-2; D may be TRBD1 (5 bases). CDR3 length equals 15 residues. Germline CDR1 reads WNHNN; CDR2 reads SYGVQD (reference sequence). The ends were cut back, 11 bases at V and 0 bases at J, with 19 bases in the middle. CDR3 coding DNA: TGCGCCCGGGGGGACCGGGCCAACTCTAACTATGGCTACACCTTC. It translates to CARGDRANSNYGYTF.

The V gene is TRBV4-3, the J gene TRBJ2-4; 13 positions agree with TRBD2. The CDR3 has 17 amino acids. With V trimmed by 1 base and J by 4 bases, 4 bases remained unmatched. Germline CDR1 is LGHNA and CDR2 is YSLEER. CDR3 sequence reads: CASSQGTSGGSKNIQYF. The CDR3 DNA reads TGCGCCAGCAGCCAAGGGACTAGCGGGGGCTCGAAAAACATTCAGTACTTC.

The sample holds one count of this clone. This chain links TRBV5-1 with TRBJ2-3; D gene unclear. The CDR3 runs 15 residues. Germline V lookup: CDR1 SGHRS, CDR2 YFSETQ. Trimming pared 0 bases from V and 1 base from J, leaving 9 bases between. The CDR3 region has the DNA TGCGCCAGCAGCTTGGAATCTACGGGCACAGATACGCAGTATTTT. Its translation is CASSLESTGTDTQYF. The variable domain in full, with the rest retrieved from reference TRBV5-1 and TRBJ2-3, is KAGVTQTPRYLIKTRGQQVTLSCSPISGHRSVSWYQQTPGQGLQFLFEYFSETQRNKGNFPGRFSGRQFSNSRSEMNVSTLELGDSALYLCASSLESTGTDTQYFGPGTRLTVL.

As regards this clone: The sample carries other DNA sequences with the same CDR3. This chain joins TRBV5-1 and TRBJ2-7; D gene ambiguous. The ends were cut back, 1 base at V and 0 bases at J, with 5 bases in the middle. The V gene's germline CDR1 is SGHRS and CDR2 YFSETQ. CDR3 length: 13 residues. The CDR3 loop is CASSLTGSYEQYF. The CDR3 DNA sequence: TGCGCCAGCAGCTTGACGGGCTCCTACGAGCAGTACTTC.

The chain employs TRBV5-1 and TRBJ2-7; weak D call: TRBD1 (6 bases). The V and J ends lost 3 bases and 2 bases respectively, with 12 bases between them. Germline V lookup: CDR1 SGHRS, CDR2 YFSETQ. The CDR3 runs 14 residues. CDR3 sequence: CASSSTGSAYEQYF. CDR3 nucleotide sequence: TGCGCCAGCAGCTCCACAGGGTCGGCCTACGAGCAGTACTTC.

This chain uses TRBV9 with TRBJ2-2; no firm D call. CDR1 is SGDLS and CDR2 is YYNGEE in the germline V gene. The V end was cut by 3 bases, the J end by 6 bases, with 3 bases between. The length of the CDR3 is 11 residues. Written as DNA, the CDR3 is TGTGCCAGCAGCGAGCCCGGGGAGCTGTTTTTT. Protein: CASSEPGELFF. Full variable domain (rest looked up from reference TRBV9 and TRBJ2-2): DSGVTQTPKHLITATGQRVTLRCSPRSGDLSVYWYQQSLDQGLQFLIQYYNGEERAKGNILERFSAQQFPDLHSELNLSSLELGDSALYFCASSEPGELFFGEGSRLTVL.

The chain is built from TRBV4-1 and TRBJ1-6; TRBD1 is a possible D gene (5 bases). The CDR3 length is 18 residues. The V gene's germline CDR1 is MGHRA and CDR2 YSYEKL. V lost 0 bases, J lost 2 bases, and 14 bases lay in between. Here the CDR3 DNA reads TGCGCCAGCAGCCAAGAAGGGGCCCGAGGCGCCTATAATTCACCCCTCCACTTT. Amino acid sequence: CASSQEGARGAYNSPLHF.

V gene TRBV12-3 or TRBV12-4 combines with J gene TRBJ1-2, with no clear D. Deletions cut 5 bases from V and 5 bases from J, with 12 bases between. The CDR3 sequence is 13 residues long. The CDR3 reads CASSPTSGYGYTF. CDR3 DNA sequence: TGTGCCAGCAGTCCGACATCGGGATATGGCTACACCTTC.

The chain recombines TRBV9 with TRBJ2-2, with no clear D. Between the trimmed V and J ends, which lost 0 bases and 0 bases, there was a span of 3 bases. This CDR3 spans 14 amino acids. CDR1 is SGDLS, CDR2 YYNGEE, per germline. CDR3 sequence reads: CASSVAPNTGELFF. CDR3 sequence (DNA): TGTGCCAGCAGCGTAGCTCCGAACACCGGGGAGCTGTTTTTT.

The CDR3 protein is CASSLPRIAGGRKIEQFF. In nucleotides, the CDR3 is TGTGCCAGCAGCTTACCTCGTATAGCGGGGGGGCGAAAGATTGAGCAGTTCTTC. J is TRBJ2-1 and V is TRBV27, with TRBD2 matching 11 bases. After removal of 6 bases from V and 9 bases from J, the junction contained 19 bases not matched to a gene. The CDR3 is 18 amino acids. The germline V gene encodes CDR1 MNHEY and CDR2 SMNVEV (reference sequence).

The chain uses TRBV5-6 and TRBJ1-6, with TRBD1 identical over 7 bases. V dropped 4 bases and J dropped 10; count of bases not matched to a gene: 5. This CDR3 contains 13 residues. Per the germline V gene, CDR1 is SGHDT and CDR2 is YYEEEE. CDR3: CASSVHRGSPLHF. For the CDR3, the DNA is TGTGCCAGCAGCGTGCACAGGGGCTCACCCCTCCACTTT. Variable domain in full (rest from reference TRBV5-6 and TRBJ1-6): DAGVTQSPTHLIKTRGQQVTLRCSPKSGHDTVSWYQQALGQGPQFIFQYYEEEERQRGNFPDRFSGHQFPNYSSELNVNALLLGDSALYLCASSVHRGSPLHFGNGTRLTVT.

The chain uses TRBV4-3 and TRBJ2-4, with D unclear. This CDR3 is 13 amino acids long. Germline lookup yields CDR1 LGHNA and CDR2 YSLEER. With 1 base removed from V and 6 bases from J, the gap between germline ends came to 7 bases. The CDR3 bases are TGCGCCAGCAGCCAAGGTTCCAGAAACATTCAGTACTTC. Translating it yields CASSQGSRNIQYF.

This clone appeared a single time. This sequence joins TRBV5-4 and TRBJ1-2, with D hard to call. The CDR3 is 14 residues long. V shed 6 bases and J shed 2 bases, with 14 bases lying between them. CDR1 is SGHNT and CDR2 is YYREEE in the germline V gene (reference sequence). Here the CDR3 reads CASTSFSGNYGYTF. DNA of the CDR3: TGTGCCAGCACCTCTTTTTCCGGGAACTATGGCTACACCTTC.

The V and J genes are TRBV4-1 and TRBJ1-3; the match to TRBD1 covers 12 bases. CDR3 length: 18 residues. Germline values: CDR1 MGHRA, CDR2 YSYEKL. Trimming at V came to 3 bases and at J to 0 bases, leaving 6 bases not matched to a gene. CDR3: CASSQGQGAAHSGNTIYF. The CDR3 DNA follows: TGCGCCAGCAGCCAGGGACAGGGGGCGGCCCACTCTGGAAACACCATATATTTT.

The V gene is TRBV7-8, the J gene TRBJ2-2; TRBD2 might be the D (5 bases). Germline V gene data show CDR1 as SGHVS and CDR2 as FQNEAQ. The CDR3 loop spans 14 amino acids. Trimming cost V 5 bases and J 4 bases, with 11 bases left between them. The CDR3 sequence is CASSPRRTTGELFF. CDR3 in DNA: TGTGCCAGCAGCCCCCGGAGGACCACCGGGGAGCTGTTTTTT.

In its sample, this clone was seen once. This chain connects TRBV29-1 to TRBJ2-7, with a possible D match to TRBD2 (5 bases). Germline V lookup: CDR1 SQVTM, CDR2 ANQGSEA. The CDR3 is made up of 14 amino acids. The V end was cut by 7 bases, the J end by 5 bases, with 21 bases between. The CDR3 nucleotides are TGCAGCGCCCTCCCGGACGGGGAGCTGGACGAGCAGTACTTC. Translation: CSALPDGELDEQYF.

This chain connects TRBV3-1 (or the pseudogene TRBV3-2) to TRBJ2-1; 8 bases are a match to TRBD2. This CDR3 comprises 18 residues. The V gene's germline CDR1 is LGHDT and CDR2 YNNKEL (reference sequence). With 2 bases clipped from V and 0 bases from J, the junction kept 9 bases outside the gene matches. The DNA for the CDR3 is TGTGCCAGCAGCCAACCGATCGGGACTAGGGACTCCTACAATGAGCAGTTCTTC. It yields the protein CASSQPIGTRDSYNEQFF.

J is TRBJ1-2 and V is TRBV7-9; the match to TRBD1 covers 7 bases. Losses at the gene ends were 5 bases for V and 5 bases for J; bases not matched to a gene: 5. The germline gives CDR1 SEHNR, CDR2 FQNEAQ (reference sequence). The CDR3 consists of 13 residues. CDR3 sequence reads: CASSTGVWYGYTF. The CDR3 nucleotides are TGTGCCAGCAGCACAGGGGTTTGGTATGGCTACACCTTC.

The chain links TRBV27 to TRBJ1-3, with D possibly being TRBD1 (5 bases). Germline V gives CDR1 MNHEY, CDR2 SMNVEV (reference sequence). There are 16 residues in the CDR3. Trimming cost V 0 bases and J 0 bases, with 9 bases left between them. The CDR3 region has the DNA TGTGCCAGCAGTTTATCTTGGGGCCCCTCTGGAAACACCATATATTTT. Protein sequence: CASSLSWGPSGNTIYF.